This T cell receptor (beta chain) is drawn from a study of blood T cell repertoires in COVID-19. Study at large: PBMCs, B-cell-depleted T cells, or T cells were the source of the cDNA or gDNA that made up the material.

As originally analysed: Reference gene primer amplification gave nucleated cell count estimates. Measured with immunoSEQ multiplex PCR; TCRdb has only the in-frame clones, and not every one. V, J and clone size were drawn from that table, and D and trimming were deduced from the DNA. Among 290,000 or so clones listed, over 75% were seen once. The germline CDR1 and CDR2 sequences are SGHTA and FQGTGA. Trimming left V 5 bases short and J 6 bases short, with 17 bases between. CDR3 size: 15 residues. Study members were between 18 and 89 years old and lived in 20 to 30 US regions. Before being deemed recovered, Cohort 3 donors had two negative PCRs, clearance, or symptom resolution.

The sequence was collected from a woman in her 30s who had recovered from COVID-19. This chain links TRBV7-3 with TRBJ2-1; perhaps TRBD2 as D (5 bases). Sequenced: PBMCs or T cells enriched from blood (not recorded which). CDR3 coding DNA: TGTGCCAGCAGCCCCTCTCTAGGACTCGCCAATGAGCAGTTCTTC. This sequence encodes CASSPSLGLANEQFF.